This T cell receptor (beta chain) was profiled in a study of cytomegalovirus exposure and HLA in healthy donors. Study observations and caveats: TCR beta V- and J-gene trimming, according to a later analysis, was linked to a missense DCLRE1C variant. An observed cluster of highly shared sequence variants was recorded as a likely sequencing artifact.

A remark on this clone: The antigen is unknown.

Primers: 60 Vbeta forward and 13 Jbeta reverse. The protocol was immunoSEQ multiplex PCR, while the TCRdb copy is restricted to in-frame clones and leaves out a portion. The sample comprises more than 100,000 clones, about 74% of which are singletons, and 0.75% to 0.95% rests with the top ten. The V end was cut by 4 bases, the J end by 2 bases, with 9 bases between. This CDR3 comprises 14 residues. CDR1 MNHNY and CDR2 SVGAGI come from the germline V gene (reference sequence). The rearrangement links TRBV6-6 to TRBJ1-3; D uncertain. The clonotype originates from a woman aged 55-69 years in good health and CMV-seronegative. The sequencing sample was made of PBMCs. DNA for the CDR3: TGTGCCAGCAGTTTGTCCGGGGCTGGAAACACCATATATTTT. It codes for CASSLSGAGNTIYF.